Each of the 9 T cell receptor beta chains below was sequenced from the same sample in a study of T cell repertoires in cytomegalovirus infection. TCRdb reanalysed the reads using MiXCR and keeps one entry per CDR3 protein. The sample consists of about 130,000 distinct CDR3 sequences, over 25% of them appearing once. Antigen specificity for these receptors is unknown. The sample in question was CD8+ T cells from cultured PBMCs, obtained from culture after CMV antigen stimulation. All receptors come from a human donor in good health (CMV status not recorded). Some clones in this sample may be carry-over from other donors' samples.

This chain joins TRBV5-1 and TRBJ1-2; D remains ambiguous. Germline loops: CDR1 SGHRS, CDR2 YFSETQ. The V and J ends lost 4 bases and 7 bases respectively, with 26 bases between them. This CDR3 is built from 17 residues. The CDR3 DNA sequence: TGCGCCAGCAGCGATACACCCGAACACCGAACCTATGGTGGCTACACCTTC. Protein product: CASSDTPEHRTYGGYTF.

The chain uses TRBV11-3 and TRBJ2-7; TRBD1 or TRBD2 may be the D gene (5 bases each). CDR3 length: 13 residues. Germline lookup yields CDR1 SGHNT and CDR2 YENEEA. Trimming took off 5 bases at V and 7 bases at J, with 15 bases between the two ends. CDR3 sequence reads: CASSPGTGSEQYF. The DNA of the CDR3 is TGTGCCAGCAGCCCCGGGACGGGATCTGAGCAGTACTTC.

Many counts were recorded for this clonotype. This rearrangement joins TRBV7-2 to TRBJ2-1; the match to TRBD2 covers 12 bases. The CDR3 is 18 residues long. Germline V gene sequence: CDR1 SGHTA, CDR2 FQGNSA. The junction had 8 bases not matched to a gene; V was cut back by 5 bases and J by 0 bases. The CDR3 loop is CASSPGTSGLSSYNEQFF. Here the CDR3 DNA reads TGTGCCAGCAGCCCGGGGACTAGCGGGCTCAGCTCCTACAATGAGCAGTTCTTC.

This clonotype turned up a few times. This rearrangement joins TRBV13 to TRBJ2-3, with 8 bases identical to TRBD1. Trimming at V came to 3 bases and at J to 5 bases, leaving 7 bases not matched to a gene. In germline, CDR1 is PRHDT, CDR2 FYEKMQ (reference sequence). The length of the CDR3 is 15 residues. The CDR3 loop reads CASSLGGQAQDTQYF. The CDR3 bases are TGTGCCAGCAGCTTGGGGGGACAGGCGCAAGATACGCAGTATTTT.

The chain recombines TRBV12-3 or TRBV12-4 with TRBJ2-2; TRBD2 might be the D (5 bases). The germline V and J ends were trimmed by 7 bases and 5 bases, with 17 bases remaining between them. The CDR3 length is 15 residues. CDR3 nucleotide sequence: TGTGCCAGCACCCCGAGGACTTCTCCGACCGGGGAGCTGTTTTTT. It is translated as CASTPRTSPTGELFF.

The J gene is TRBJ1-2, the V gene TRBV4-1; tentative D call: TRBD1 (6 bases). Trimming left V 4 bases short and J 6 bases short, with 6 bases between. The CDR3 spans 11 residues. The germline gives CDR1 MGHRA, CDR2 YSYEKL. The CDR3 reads CASSRQDGYTF. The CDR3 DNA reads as TGCGCCAGCAGCCGACAGGATGGCTACACCTTC.

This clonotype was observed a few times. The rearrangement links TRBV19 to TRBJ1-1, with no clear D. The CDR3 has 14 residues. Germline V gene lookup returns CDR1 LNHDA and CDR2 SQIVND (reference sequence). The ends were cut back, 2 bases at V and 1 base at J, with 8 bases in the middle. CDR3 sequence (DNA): TGTGCCAGTAGTATATTTCCAGCGAACACTGAAGCTTTCTTT. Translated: CASSIFPANTEAFF.

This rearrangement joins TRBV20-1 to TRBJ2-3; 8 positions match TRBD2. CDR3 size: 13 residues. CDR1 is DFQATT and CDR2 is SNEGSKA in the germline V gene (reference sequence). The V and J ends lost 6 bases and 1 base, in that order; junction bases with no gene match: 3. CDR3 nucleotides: TGCAGTGCCCCCGGGGGGGGCACAGATACGCAGTATTTT. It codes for CSAPGGGTDTQYF.

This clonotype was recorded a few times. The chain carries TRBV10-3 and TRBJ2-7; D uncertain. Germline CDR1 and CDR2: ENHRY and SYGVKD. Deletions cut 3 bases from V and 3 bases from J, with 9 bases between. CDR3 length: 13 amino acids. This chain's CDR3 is CAISDLSYYEQYF. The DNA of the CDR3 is TGTGCCATCAGTGATTTGAGTTACTACGAGCAGTACTTC.